The 26 T cell receptor beta chains below were found in one sample sequenced in a study of cytomegalovirus exposure and HLA in healthy donors. Primers included in the PCR were 60 Vbeta and 13 Jbeta primers. This table comes from immunoSEQ multiplex PCR, and its TCRdb copy is limited to in-frame clones, with some not included. The sample contains over 60,000 clones, 60% to 85% of which appear only once. The sample comprised PBMCs. The origin of the receptors is an older man in good health and CMV-seronegative.

The genes are TRBV7-9 and TRBJ1-2; weak D call: TRBD1 (6 bases). The length of the CDR3 is 13 residues. V lost 3 bases, J lost 6 bases, and 11 bases lay in between. Germline CDR1 is SEHNR and CDR2 is FQNEAQ (reference sequence). The CDR3 loop reads CASSFSGDDGYTF. In DNA, the CDR3 is TGTGCCAGCAGCTTCTCAGGGGACGATGGCTACACCTTC. Variable domain in full (rest from reference TRBV7-9 and TRBJ1-2): DTGVSQNPRHKITKRGQNVTFRCDPISEHNRLYWYRQTLGQGPEFLTYFQNEAQLEKSRLLSDRFSAERPKGSFSTLEIQRTEQGDSAMYLCASSFSGDDGYTFGSGTRLTVV.

The chain recombines TRBV7-3 with TRBJ2-2; D gene uncertain. Trimming took 2 bases from V and 2 from J, leaving 3 bases between them. Germline CDR1 reads SGHTA; CDR2 reads FQGTGA. This CDR3 is built from 13 residues. DNA of the CDR3: TGTGCCAGCAGCTTATTAAACACCGGGGAGCTGTTTTTT. Amino acids: CASSLLNTGELFF.

V and J are TRBV9 and TRBJ1-4; D not resolved. V shed 4 bases and J shed 0 bases, with 13 bases lying between them. Germline lookup yields CDR1 SGDLS and CDR2 YYNGEE. This CDR3 contains 16 residues. CDR3 in DNA: TGTGCCAGCAGCCCCCGCCACAGTGCAACTAATGAAAAACTGTTTTTT. Encoded protein: CASSPRHSATNEKLFF.

The sample holds one count of this clone. For the CDR3, the DNA is TGTGCCAGCACCGGGACAGACATTGAGCAGTTCTTC. It is translated as CASTGTDIEQFF. V usage is TRBV2 and J usage is TRBJ2-1; 7 bases are a match to TRBD1. Germline trimming cut 7 bases from V and 9 bases from J; bases unmatched to any gene: 6. Germline V lookup: CDR1 SNHLY, CDR2 FYNNEI. CDR3 length equals 12 residues.

The chain joins TRBV5-1 to TRBJ1-2, with 8 bases lining up with TRBD1. With 2 bases clipped from V and 2 bases from J, the junction kept 2 bases outside the gene matches. This CDR3 contains 14 residues. Germline V gene sequence: CDR1 SGHRS, CDR2 YFSETQ. DNA of the CDR3: TGCGCCAGCAGCTTACAGGGGGGAAACTATGGCTACACCTTC. This codes for CASSLQGGNYGYTF.

The V and J genes are TRBV7-6 and TRBJ2-1; 8 bases agree with TRBD2. The CDR3 spans 17 residues. CDR1 and CDR2 from the germline V gene are SGHVS and FNYEAQ. V shed 3 bases, J shed 0 bases, and the junction held 7 bases outside the gene matches. In DNA, the CDR3 is TGTGCCAGCAGCTTGGCGACTAGCGCAAGCTCCTACAATGAGCAGTTCTTC. Its protein product is CASSLATSASSYNEQFF.

The chain joins TRBV19 to TRBJ1-2; D unresolved. There are 16 residues in the CDR3. Deletions cut 7 bases from V and 4 bases from J, with 22 bases between. Germline-derived CDR1 and CDR2 are LNHDA and SQIVND (reference sequence). This CDR3 is CASTLFAGLKTYGYTF. The CDR3 bases are TGTGCCAGTACCCTTTTTGCGGGCCTGAAGACCTATGGCTACACCTTC.

The rearrangement uses TRBV18 and TRBJ2-3, with D possibly TRBD1 on 6 matching bases. V was shortened by 3 bases and J by 0 bases, with 7 bases between the two germline ends. Germline V gives CDR1 KGHSH, CDR2 LQKENI. The CDR3 is 14 amino acids. CDR3 DNA: TGTGCCAGCTCACCTGGGGGCAGCACAGATACGCAGTATTTT. This codes for CASSPGGSTDTQYF.

V and J are TRBV6-1 and TRBJ1-5; D unresolved. Trimming left V 5 bases short and J 0 bases short, with 8 bases between. This CDR3 spans 14 amino acids. Per germline, CDR1 MNHNS and CDR2 SASEGT. CDR3 protein: CASSPNYSNQPQHF. CDR3 coding DNA: TGTGCCAGCAGTCCTAATTATAGCAATCAGCCCCAGCATTTT.

CDR3 amino acids: CASSINVFTEAFF. Written as DNA, the CDR3 is TGTGCCAGTAGTATCAATGTTTTCACTGAAGCTTTCTTT. The V and J genes are TRBV19 and TRBJ1-1; no reliable D call. The V end lost 3 bases, the J end lost 4 bases, and 9 bases lay between the germline ends. Germline V gives CDR1 LNHDA, CDR2 SQIVND (reference sequence). The CDR3 totals 13 residues.

This clone came up many times. It is likely a read error: a sequence one base away is far more abundant. The chain uses TRBV27 and TRBJ1-5, with D perhaps TRBD1 (5 bases). This CDR3 has 11 amino acids. CDR1 and CDR2 (germline): MNHEY, SMNVEV (reference sequence). With 8 bases removed from V and 10 bases from J, the gap between germline ends came to 12 bases. CDR3 sequence: CASRSGNPQHF. DNA of the CDR3: TGTGCCAGCCGTTCAGGGAACCCCCAGCATTTT.

The chain has TRBV6-6 and TRBJ2-7, with 11 bases matching TRBD1. V was pared by 2 bases and J by 2 bases, with 5 bases of the junction left unmatched. CDR3 length: 16 residues. In germline, CDR1 is MNHNY, CDR2 SVGAGI (reference sequence). DNA of the CDR3: TGTGCCAGCAGTTACCCCCGGGACAGGGGGACCTACGAGCAGTACTTC. Protein: CASSYPRDRGTYEQYF.

The V and J genes are TRBV5-6 and TRBJ2-7; 7 bases fit TRBD1. The CDR3 is made up of 16 amino acids. CDR1 SGHDT and CDR2 YYEEEE come from the germline V gene. Unmatched junction bases numbered 13, after V lost 5 bases and J lost 2 bases. The CDR3 DNA follows: TGTGCCAGCAGTTCCCTGCGACAGGGTCGCCCCTACGAGCAGTACTTC. It codes for CASSSLRQGRPYEQYF.

This sequence joins TRBV5-1 and TRBJ2-2, with D tentatively TRBD2 (5 bases). Germline CDR1 and CDR2: SGHRS and YFSETQ. The CDR3 runs 14 residues. V shed 0 bases and J shed 7 bases, with 10 bases lying between them. This chain's CDR3 is CASSLDYEGGELFF. CDR3 bases: TGCGCCAGCAGCTTGGATTACGAGGGCGGGGAGCTGTTTTTT.

V is TRBV7-2 and J is TRBJ2-1; 12 positions match TRBD2. Germline loops: CDR1 SGHTA, CDR2 FQGNSA. Trimming removed 5 bases from V and 7 bases from J; junction bases left unmatched: 12. The CDR3 is 17 residues long. The CDR3 DNA sequence: TGTGCCAGCAGCCTTACGCTAGCGGGAGGGCCGGAAAATGAGCAGTTCTTC. Protein: CASSLTLAGGPENEQFF.

This rearrangement joins TRBV29-1 to TRBJ2-7; TRBD2 matches 7 bases. V lost 1 base, J lost 3 bases, and 6 bases stayed unmatched. CDR3 length: 14 amino acids. Germline values: CDR1 SQVTM, CDR2 ANQGSEA. The CDR3 here is CSVEGSGGVYEQYF. As DNA, the CDR3 is TGCAGCGTTGAAGGTTCGGGGGGAGTCTACGAGCAGTACTTC.

This clone was seen once. This rearrangement joins TRBV28 to TRBJ2-7, with 8 bases matching TRBD1. The CDR3 runs to 14 residues. In germline, CDR1 is MDHEN, CDR2 SYDVKM. V was pared by 3 bases and J by 9 bases, with 10 bases of the junction left unmatched. Here the CDR3 DNA reads TGTGCCAGCAGTTTGGGACAGGAACCTTGCGGGCAGTACTTC. Its protein product is CASSLGQEPCGQYF. Looking up the rest from reference TRBV28 and TRBJ2-7 gives the full variable domain: DVKVTQSSRYLVKRTGEKVFLECVQDMDHENMFWYRQDPGLGLRLIYFSYDVKMKEKGDIPEGYSVSREKKERFSLILESASTNQTSMYLCASSLGQEPCGQYFGPGTRLTVT.

The sample holds one count of this clone. The CDR3 region is CSAPGQGAGGSYNEQFF. CDR3 nucleotides: TGCAGCGCACCGGGACAGGGGGCTGGCGGAAGCTACAATGAGCAGTTCTTC. The V call is TRBV29-1, the J call TRBJ2-1; 12 bases are shared with TRBD1. The germline V gene has CDR1 SQVTM and CDR2 ANQGSEA. The CDR3 is made up of 17 amino acids. Trimming removed 7 bases from V and 3 bases from J; junction bases left unmatched: 13.

This sequence joins TRBV4-3 and TRBJ2-5, with 8 bases identical to TRBD2. The V segment lost 2 bases and the J segment 5 bases; nucleotides outside the gene matches: 10. Germline CDR1 reads LGHNA; CDR2 reads YSLEER. This CDR3 region has 16 residues. The CDR3 sequence: CASSQTTGGADETQYF. As DNA, the CDR3 is TGCGCCAGCAGCCAAACTACCGGGGGGGCGGATGAGACCCAGTACTTC.

The V gene is TRBV9, the J gene TRBJ2-1; 8 bases align to TRBD2. The germline gives CDR1 SGDLS, CDR2 YYNGEE. There are 15 residues in the CDR3. The ends lost 4 bases at V and 3 bases at J; junction bases unmatched: 6. In DNA, the CDR3 is TGTGCCAGCAGCCCTACGACTAGCGTCTACAATGAGCAGTTCTTC. This sequence encodes CASSPTTSVYNEQFF.

This clone was seen only a few times. The V call is TRBV6-5, the J call TRBJ1-5; no definite D call. Trimming removed 6 bases at V and 2 bases at J, with 11 bases between. CDR3 length: 14 amino acids. Germline V gene data show CDR1 as MNHEY and CDR2 as SVGAGI. The CDR3 here is CASREAVGNQPQHF. Written as DNA, the CDR3 is TGTGCCAGCAGAGAGGCGGTGGGCAATCAGCCCCAGCATTTT.

The CDR3: CASSREAYNEQFF. The CDR3 bases are TGCGCCAGCAGTCGGGAGGCCTACAATGAGCAGTTCTTC. The V gene is TRBV23-1, the J gene TRBJ2-1; perhaps TRBD2 as D (6 bases). TRBV23-1 is sorted into the ORF group, with uncertain function. V was pared by 4 bases and J by 2 bases, with 6 bases between. CDR3 length: 13 residues.

The chain joins TRBV30 to TRBJ2-6, with 8 bases fitting TRBD1. Per germline, CDR1 GTSNPN and CDR2 SVGIG (reference sequence). The CDR3 runs to 18 residues. Trimming cost V 2 bases and J 0 bases; bases outside gene matches: 9. In DNA form, the CDR3 reads TGTGCCTGGAGTAAAGGACAGGGCAAGTACTCTGGGGCCAACGTCCTGACTTTC. Its translation: CAWSKGQGKYSGANVLTF.

In nucleotides, the CDR3 is TGCGCCAGCAGTGAGTCGAAGGGGCCCTTGGGGCCCTACGAGCAGTACTTC. This sequence encodes CASSESKGPLGPYEQYF. The rearrangement joins TRBV10-1 to TRBJ2-7, with a possible D match to TRBD1 (5 bases). Per the germline V gene, CDR1 is WNHNN and CDR2 is SYGVQD (reference sequence). V shed 0 bases and J shed 2 bases, with 17 bases lying between them. The CDR3 length is 17 residues.

The chain is built from TRBV27 and TRBJ2-7, with 8 bases identical to TRBD2. V was pared by 7 bases and J by 3 bases, with 11 bases of the junction left unmatched. In germline, CDR1 is MNHEY, CDR2 SMNVEV (reference sequence). The CDR3 extends over 15 amino acids. CDR3 coding DNA: TGTGCCAGCAACATCGGACTAGCCGGAATCTACGAGCAGTACTTC. This gives the protein CASNIGLAGIYEQYF.

The chain uses TRBV2 and TRBJ2-5, with 7 positions matching TRBD2. The J segment lost 4 bases and the V segment lost 6 bases, leaving 2 bases of the junction unmatched. The CDR3 spans 12 residues. Germline V gives CDR1 SNHLY, CDR2 FYNNEI. Written as DNA, the CDR3 is TGTGCCAGCAGGAGACTAGCAGAGACCCAGTACTTC. Its protein is CASRRLAETQYF.